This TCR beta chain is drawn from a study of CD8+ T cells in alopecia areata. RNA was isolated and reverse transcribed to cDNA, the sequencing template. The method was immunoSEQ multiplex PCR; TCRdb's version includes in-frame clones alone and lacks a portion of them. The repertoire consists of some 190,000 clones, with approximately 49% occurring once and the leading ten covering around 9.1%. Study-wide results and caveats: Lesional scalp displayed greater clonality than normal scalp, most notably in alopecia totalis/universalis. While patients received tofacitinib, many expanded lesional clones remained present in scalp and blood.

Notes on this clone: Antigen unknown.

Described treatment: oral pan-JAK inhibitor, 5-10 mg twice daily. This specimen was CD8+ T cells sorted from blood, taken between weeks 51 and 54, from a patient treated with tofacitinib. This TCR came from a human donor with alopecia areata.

CDR3 residues: CASRPTGSNQPQHF. CDR3 DNA: TGTGCCAGCAGACCTACAGGGTCCAACCAGCCCCAGCATTTT. The V call is TRBV6-6, the J call TRBJ1-5; D is possibly TRBD1 (6 bases). CDR3 length equals 14 residues. Germline loops: CDR1 MNHNY, CDR2 SVGAGI (reference sequence). V lost 6 bases and J lost 7, with 16 bases in between.